A single sample is the source of the 19 T cell receptor beta chains below, sequenced in a study of CD8+ T cells in alopecia areata. cDNA prepared by RNA extraction and subsequent reverse transcription served as the template for sequencing. Method: immunoSEQ multiplex PCR; TCRdb's copy keeps in-frame clones and lacks some. The data hold 110,000 to 150,000 clones, with less than 65% observed a single time. Sequenced input: CD8+ T cells sorted from blood. These receptors came from a human donor in good health.

In its sample, this clone was seen a few times. The chain recombines TRBV27 with TRBJ2-1; TRBD2 matches 13 bases. V lost 5 bases and J lost 4; bases outside the gene matches: 5. The CDR3 is 16 amino acids. Germline CDR1 MNHEY, CDR2 SMNVEV (reference sequence). This CDR3 is CASSPRTSGGYNEQFF. CDR3 nucleotides: TGTGCCAGCAGTCCCCGGACTAGCGGGGGATACAATGAGCAGTTCTTC.

The chain joins TRBV29-1 to TRBJ1-2; D is uncertain. Trimming removed 4 bases at V and 5 bases at J, with 14 bases between. The germline V gene encodes CDR1 SQVTM and CDR2 ANQGSEA. There are 13 residues in the CDR3. CDR3 region: CSVVGMEGYGYTF. CDR3 sequence (DNA): TGCAGCGTTGTTGGGATGGAAGGGTATGGCTACACCTTC.

This clone showed up just a few times. V usage is TRBV7-9 and J usage is TRBJ2-5, with TRBD1 identical over 8 bases. V lost 3 bases, J lost 5 bases, and 14 bases stayed unmatched. Germline V gene sequence: CDR1 SEHNR, CDR2 FQNEAQ (reference sequence). The CDR3 has 17 amino acids. CDR3 nucleotides: TGTGCCAGCAGCTTTGGGCGGAAGGACAGGGCAGATGAGACCCAGTACTTC. The encoded protein is CASSFGRKDRADETQYF.

CDR3 protein: CASSLVSSEETQYF. CDR3 in DNA: TGTGCCAGCAGCTTGGTGTCCAGCGAGGAGACCCAGTACTTC. The rearrangement links TRBV5-6 to TRBJ2-5, with D hard to call. Trimming took 0 bases from V and 5 from J, leaving 11 bases between them. From germline, CDR1 is SGHDT and CDR2 YYEEEE. The CDR3 covers 14 residues.

The genes are TRBV29-1 and TRBJ2-7; TRBD2 matches 9 bases. The CDR3 is 13 amino acids. Germline V gives CDR1 SQVTM, CDR2 ANQGSEA. The V gene end was trimmed by 6 bases and the J gene end by 4 bases; junction bases not matched to a gene: 7. This chain's CDR3 is CSVAAGGMYEQYF. CDR3 DNA sequence: TGCAGCGTGGCGGCGGGAGGGATGTACGAGCAGTACTTC.

The DNA of the CDR3 is TGTGCCAGCAGCGTAAGCGGGAGAACGGGCGAGCAGTACTTC. Residues: CASSVSGRTGEQYF. V gene TRBV9 combines with J gene TRBJ2-7; TRBD2 aligns across 8 bases. Germline loops: CDR1 SGDLS, CDR2 YYNGEE. The CDR3 consists of 14 residues. With 1 base clipped from V and 6 bases from J, the junction kept 6 bases outside the gene matches.

Only one count was recorded for this clone. This chain connects TRBV2 to TRBJ1-5; TRBD1 agrees at 8 bases. From germline, CDR1 is SNHLY and CDR2 FYNNEI. Germline trimming cut 6 bases from V and 0 bases from J; bases unmatched to any gene: 7. The length of the CDR3 is 16 residues. CDR3 DNA sequence: TGTGCCAGCAGGGGGACAGGTAGCTATAGCAATCAGCCCCAGCATTTT. This translates into CASRGTGSYSNQPQHF.

The chain has TRBV29-1 and TRBJ1-2; D is possibly TRBD1 (6 bases). Trimming took off 4 bases at V and 4 bases at J, with 13 bases between the two ends. Per germline, CDR1 SQVTM and CDR2 ANQGSEA. This CDR3 region has 13 residues. CDR3 DNA sequence: TGCAGCGTTGTGGGGGGGCAGGCCTATGGCTACACCTTC. Translation gives CSVVGGQAYGYTF. The full variable domain, completed using reference TRBV29-1 and TRBJ1-2, is SAVISQKPSRDICQRGTSLTIQCQVDSQVTMMFWYRQQPGQSLTLIATANQGSEATYESGFVIDKFPISRPNLTFSTLTVSNMSPEDSSIYLCSVVGGQAYGYTFGSGTRLTVV.

This sequence joins TRBV6-5 and TRBJ2-7, with D perhaps matching TRBD2 (5 bases). Trimming pared 5 bases from V and 7 bases from J, leaving 15 bases between. The CDR3 runs to 13 residues. CDR1 is MNHEY and CDR2 is SVGAGI in the germline V gene. The chain's CDR3 is CASSPGLLVEQYF. The DNA for the CDR3 is TGTGCCAGCAGTCCAGGACTGTTGGTGGAGCAGTACTTC.

The V gene is TRBV5-1, the J gene TRBJ2-1, with TRBD2 matching 13 bases. V dropped 4 bases and J dropped 6; count of bases not matched to a gene: 13. In germline, CDR1 is SGHRS, CDR2 YFSETQ. The CDR3 covers 18 residues. The CDR3 sequence is CASSTLWTSGSIGNEQFF. DNA for the CDR3: TGCGCCAGCAGCACCCTTTGGACTAGCGGGAGTATCGGCAATGAGCAGTTCTTC.

The J gene is TRBJ2-3, the V gene TRBV9; 10 nucleotides agree with TRBD2. Germline CDR1 and CDR2: SGDLS and YYNGEE. This CDR3 region has 15 residues. V lost 4 bases, J lost 1 base, and 3 bases stayed unmatched. The CDR3 sequence is CASSPGTSGTDTQYF. In DNA form, the CDR3 reads TGTGCCAGCAGCCCGGGGACTAGCGGCACAGATACGCAGTATTTT.

This clone was counted a few times. The chain is built from TRBV2 and TRBJ2-2; TRBD2 is a possible D gene (6 bases). The germline V gene encodes CDR1 SNHLY and CDR2 FYNNEI. Trimming took 5 bases from V and 6 from J, leaving 10 bases between them. This CDR3 has 13 amino acids. CDR3 sequence: CASSWDSPGELFF. CDR3 bases: TGTGCCAGCAGTTGGGACTCTCCCGGGGAGCTGTTTTTT.

This clone was observed a few times. The chain links TRBV19 to TRBJ2-1, with 9 bases aligning to TRBD2. Per germline, CDR1 LNHDA and CDR2 SQIVND (reference sequence). The CDR3 contains 14 residues. V was pared by 2 bases and J by 4 bases, with 0 bases of the junction left unmatched. CDR3 nucleotide sequence: TGTGCCAGTAGTATAACTAGCGGGTACAATGAGCAGTTCTTC. Translation: CASSITSGYNEQFF.

Regarding this clone: Within the sample, other DNA sequences also encode this same CDR3. This chain links TRBV5-1 with TRBJ2-7; no firm D call. Trimming removed 1 base from V and 3 bases from J, with 2 bases in between. Germline V gene data show CDR1 as SGHRS and CDR2 as YFSETQ. The CDR3 loop spans 11 amino acids. CDR3 DNA sequence: TGCGCCAGCAGCTTGTACTACGAGCAGTACTTC. Residues: CASSLYYEQYF.

The chain carries TRBV29-1 and TRBJ2-1, with 8 bases fitting TRBD2. Germline V CDR1 and CDR2: SQVTM, ANQGSEA. The V and J ends lost 3 bases and 8 bases, in that order; junction bases with no gene match: 12. CDR3 length: 15 amino acids. The DNA for the CDR3 is TGCAGCGTTGAGTGGGGACTAGGAATTAAGGATGAGCAGTTCTTC. Translating it yields CSVEWGLGIKDEQFF.

This sequence joins TRBV29-1 and TRBJ1-2; D is unclear. In germline, CDR1 is SQVTM, CDR2 ANQGSEA. V was cut by 3 bases and J by 5 bases, with 13 bases left in between. This CDR3 has 13 residues. Written as DNA, the CDR3 is TGCAGCGTTGAGGGCGGGCAGATTTATGGCTACACCTTC. This gives the protein CSVEGGQIYGYTF.

J is TRBJ2-1 and V is TRBV19; 12 bases map to TRBD2. J lost 2 bases, V lost 6 bases, and 2 bases had no gene match. Germline V gene sequence: CDR1 LNHDA, CDR2 SQIVND (reference sequence). This CDR3 is built from 15 residues. The CDR3 nucleotides read TGTGCCAGTAGCCGGACTAGCGGGGCCTACAATGAGCAGTTCTTC. Translating it yields CASSRTSGAYNEQFF.

This chain joins TRBV5-6 and TRBJ1-5; no firm D call. This CDR3 region has 12 residues. Per germline, CDR1 SGHDT and CDR2 YYEEEE. The V end was cut by 0 bases, the J end by 6 bases, with 4 bases between. CDR3 DNA: TGTGCCAGCAGCTTGGCGGGTCAGCCCCAGCATTTT. It is translated as CASSLAGQPQHF.

The chain links TRBV27 to TRBJ2-7; possibly TRBD1 or TRBD2 for D (5 bases each). V lost 5 bases, J lost 5 bases, and 13 bases lay in between. CDR1 is MNHEY, CDR2 SMNVEV, per germline (reference sequence). The CDR3 totals 13 residues. CDR3 sequence: CASSELRGDEQYF. CDR3 DNA: TGTGCCAGCAGTGAATTAAGGGGAGACGAGCAGTACTTC.